This T cell receptor (beta chain) was documented in a study of graft-versus-host responses after intestinal transplantation. As for the study in general: Recipients uniformly received anti-thymocyte globulin induction, followed by tacrolimus and steroids for roughly 3 years. Points from the study as a whole: Early post-transplant falls in HvG clones accompanied the peak levels of circulating GvH clones. Detected in recipient marrow were GvH clones, some of which were first observed in ileum or blood. Where graft-donor T cell macrochimerism was present, patients had high graft-versus-host to host-versus-graft clonal ratios in allografts.

Generated by immunoSEQ multiplex PCR, the TCRdb table keeps only in-frame clones and is missing some. Of some 12,000 clones in the sample, approximately 82% were seen once. Comments on this clone: Its target is not known.

Deletions cut 3 bases from V and 4 bases from J, with 18 bases between. This CDR3 is 16 amino acids long. The germline CDR1 and CDR2 sequences are WSHSY and SAAADI. The starting material was PBMCs, obtained roughly 130 days after transplant. The gene calls are TRBV10-2 and TRBJ1-2; no clear D gene. The source of this sequence is a human patient who received an intestinal transplant, so some T cells may come from the graft donor. Written as DNA, the CDR3 is TGCGCCAGCAGTGAAACGGTGGCAGCCACCTCCTATGGCTACACCTTC. Protein sequence: CASSETVAATSYGYTF.